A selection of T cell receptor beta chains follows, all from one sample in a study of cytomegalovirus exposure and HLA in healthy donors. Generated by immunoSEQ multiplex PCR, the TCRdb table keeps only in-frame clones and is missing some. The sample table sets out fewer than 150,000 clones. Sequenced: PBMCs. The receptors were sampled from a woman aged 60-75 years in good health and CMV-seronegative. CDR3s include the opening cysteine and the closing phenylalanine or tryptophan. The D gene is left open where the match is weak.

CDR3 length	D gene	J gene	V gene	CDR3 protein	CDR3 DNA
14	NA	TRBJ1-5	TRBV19	CASSRRSLGQPQHF	TGTGCCAGTAGTAGGAGGTCATTGGGGCAGCCCCAGCATTTT
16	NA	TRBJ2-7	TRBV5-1	CASSPTGVLSSYEQYF	TGCGCCAGCAGCCCCACGGGGGTTCTTTCATCTTACGAGCAGTACTTC
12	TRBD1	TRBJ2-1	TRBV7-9	CASSRTGDEQFF	TGTGCCAGCAGCCGGACAGGGGATGAGCAGTTCTTC
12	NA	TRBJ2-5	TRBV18	CASSLRGETQYF	TGTGCCAGCTCCCTCAGAGGGGAGACCCAGTACTTC
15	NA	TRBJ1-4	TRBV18	CASSSTSGLGEKLFF	TGTGCCAGCTCATCTACGTCCGGGTTGGGTGAAAAACTGTTTTTT
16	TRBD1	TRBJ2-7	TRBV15	CATSSLRDRESYEQYF	TGTGCCACCAGCAGCCTGCGGGACAGGGAATCTTACGAGCAGTACTTC
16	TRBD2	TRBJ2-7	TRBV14	CASSPGTSGSSYEQYF	TGTGCCAGCAGCCCCGGTACTAGCGGAAGCTCCTACGAGCAGTACTTC
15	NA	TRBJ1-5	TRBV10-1	CASSESAGGQQPQHF	TGCGCCAGCAGTGAGTCAGCGGGGGGCCAACAGCCCCAGCATTTT
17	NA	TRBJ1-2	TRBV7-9	CASSSIWPNNRVGGYTF	TGTGCCAGCAGCTCGATTTGGCCTAATAACAGGGTAGGCGGCTACACCTTC
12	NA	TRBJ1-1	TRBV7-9	CASSPGVTEAFF	TGTGCCAGCAGCCCAGGGGTCACTGAAGCTTTCTTT
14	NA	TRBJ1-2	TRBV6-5	CASSYSQEGYGYTF	TGTGCCAGCAGTTACTCTCAGGAGGGCTATGGCTACACCTTC
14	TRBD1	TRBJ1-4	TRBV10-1	CASSDSGTGEKLFF	TGCGCCAGCAGTGACTCGGGGACAGGCGAAAAACTGTTTTTT
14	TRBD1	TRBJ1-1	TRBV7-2	CASRQTGGGTEAFF	TGTGCCAGCAGACAAACAGGGGGAGGGACTGAAGCTTTCTTT
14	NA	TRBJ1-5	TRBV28	CASSLGTRYQPQHF	TGTGCCAGCAGTTTAGGGACACGTTATCAGCCCCAGCATTTT
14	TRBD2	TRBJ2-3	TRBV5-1	CASSSGLATDTQYF	TGCGCCAGCAGCTCGGGACTAGCGACAGATACGCAGTATTTT
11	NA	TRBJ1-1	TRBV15	CATLANTEAFF	TGTGCCACTCTGGCTAACACTGAAGCTTTCTTT
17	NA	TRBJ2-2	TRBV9	CASRDSVQGANTGELFF	TGTGCCAGCAGAGACAGCGTACAGGGAGCCAACACCGGGGAGCTGTTTTTT
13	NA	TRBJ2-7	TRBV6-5	CASSYARSYEQYF	TGTGCCAGCAGTTACGCCAGGTCCTACGAGCAGTACTTC
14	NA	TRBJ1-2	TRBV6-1	CASSLDRSGYGYTF	TGTGCCAGCAGCCTGGACAGATCAGGCTATGGCTACACCTTC
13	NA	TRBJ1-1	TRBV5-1	CASSFRKGTEAFF	TGCGCCAGCAGCTTCCGGAAGGGGACTGAAGCTTTCTTT
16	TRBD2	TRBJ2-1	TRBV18	CASNQGGRAGDNEQFF	TGTGCCAGTAATCAAGGCGGGAGGGCCGGGGACAATGAGCAGTTCTTC
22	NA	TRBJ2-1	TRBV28	CASSLPTGGADSGRPSWDEQFF	TGTGCCAGCAGTCTCCCGACAGGGGGCGCCGATAGCGGGAGACCCAGCTGGGATGAGCAGTTCTTC
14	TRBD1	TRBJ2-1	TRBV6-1	CASRRDRAGNEQFF	TGTGCCAGCAGACGGGACAGGGCCGGCAATGAGCAGTTCTTC
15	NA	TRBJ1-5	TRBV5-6	CASSLAGAFNQPQHF	TGTGCCAGCAGCTTGGCTGGGGCATTTAATCAGCCCCAGCATTTT
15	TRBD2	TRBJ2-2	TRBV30	CAWTSGRAGSGELFF	TGTGCCTGGACTAGCGGGAGGGCCGGGTCCGGGGAGCTGTTTTTT
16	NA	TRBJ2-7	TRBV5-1	CASSFIIVGEGYEQYF	TGCGCCAGCAGCTTTATCATAGTCGGAGAAGGTTACGAGCAGTACTTC
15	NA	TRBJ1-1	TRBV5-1	CASSGGQSYRAEAFF	TGCGCCAGCAGCGGCGGACAGTCCTATAGGGCTGAAGCTTTCTTT
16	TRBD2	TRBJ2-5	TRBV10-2	CASNGGGGNRRETQYF	TGCGCCAGCAACGGGGGGGGAGGCAATAGAAGGGAGACCCAGTACTTC
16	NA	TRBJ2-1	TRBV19	CASSIITTKTYNEQFF	TGTGCCAGTAGTATCATTACGACAAAAACATACAATGAGCAGTTCTTC
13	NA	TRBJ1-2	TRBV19	CASSIGGNYGYTF	TGTGCCAGTAGTATCGGAGGAAACTATGGCTACACCTTC
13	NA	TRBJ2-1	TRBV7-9	CASSPQSRGEQFF	TGTGCCAGCAGCCCCCAATCTAGAGGTGAGCAGTTCTTC
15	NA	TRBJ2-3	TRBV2	CASSEFGLGVDTQYF	TGTGCCAGCAGTGAATTCGGTCTAGGGGTAGATACGCAGTATTTT
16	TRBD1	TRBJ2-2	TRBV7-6	CASSPTGQGYTGELFF	TGTGCCAGCAGCCCCACTGGACAGGGATACACCGGGGAGCTGTTTTTT
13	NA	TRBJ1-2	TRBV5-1	CASSLAGGYGYTF	TGCGCCAGCAGCTTGGCGGGGGGCTATGGCTACACCTTC
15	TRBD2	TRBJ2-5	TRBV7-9	CASSFTSGGAETQYF	TGTGCCAGCAGCTTTACTAGCGGGGGGGCAGAGACCCAGTACTTC
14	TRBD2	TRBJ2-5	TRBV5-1	CASSLTSGSETQYF	TGCGCCAGCAGCTTGACTAGCGGGAGTGAGACCCAGTACTTC
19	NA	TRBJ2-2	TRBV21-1	CASSKRSSGGLMGTGELFF	TGTGCCAGCAGCAAACGGAGTAGCGGGGGCCTTATGGGCACCGGGGAGCTGTTTTTT
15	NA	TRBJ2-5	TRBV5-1	CASSDTPGIQETQYF	TGCGCCAGCAGCGATACCCCGGGAATACAAGAGACCCAGTACTTC
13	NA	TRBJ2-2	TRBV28	CASSLGSSGELFF	TGTGCCAGCAGTTTAGGCTCATCCGGGGAGCTGTTTTTT
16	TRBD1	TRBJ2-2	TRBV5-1	CASSLGRGLSTGELFF	TGCGCCAGCAGCTTGGGAAGGGGGCTTAGCACCGGGGAGCTGTTTTTT
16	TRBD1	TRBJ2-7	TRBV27	CASSLSGQGTKYEQYF	TGTGCCAGCAGTCTTTCGGGACAGGGGACTAAGTACGAGCAGTACTTC
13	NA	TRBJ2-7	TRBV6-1	CASSVRRAYEQYF	TGTGCCAGCTCCGTTCGGAGGGCCTACGAGCAGTACTTC
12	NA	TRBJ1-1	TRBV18	CASQRGGTEAFF	TGTGCCAGCCAACGGGGAGGCACTGAAGCTTTCTTT
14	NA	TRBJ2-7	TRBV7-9	CASSPSSTFNPMYF	TGTGCCAGCAGCCCCAGCTCGACTTTCAATCCCATGTACTTC
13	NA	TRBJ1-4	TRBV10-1	CASSESIQGKLFF	TGCGCCAGCAGTGAGTCAATCCAGGGAAAACTGTTTTTT
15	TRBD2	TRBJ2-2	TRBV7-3	CASSPTSGGPGELFF	TGTGCCAGCAGCCCAACTAGCGGGGGGCCCGGGGAGCTGTTTTTT
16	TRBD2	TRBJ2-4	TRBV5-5	CASGSLAGVAKNIQYF	TGTGCCAGCGGAAGCCTAGCGGGGGTAGCCAAAAACATTCAGTACTTC
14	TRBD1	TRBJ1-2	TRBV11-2	CASSPDRGSYGYTF	TGTGCCAGCAGCCCGGACAGGGGCTCCTATGGCTACACCTTC
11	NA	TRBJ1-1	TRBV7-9	CASSQGGEAFF	TGTGCCAGCAGCCAAGGGGGTGAAGCTTTCTTT
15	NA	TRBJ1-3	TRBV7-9	CASSATGNVGNTIYF	TGTGCCAGCAGCGCGACCGGGAATGTGGGAAACACCATATATTTT
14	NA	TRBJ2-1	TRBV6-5	CASSYSSRGNEQFF	TGTGCCAGCAGTTACTCGAGCAGGGGTAATGAGCAGTTCTTC
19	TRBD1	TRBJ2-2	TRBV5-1	CASSLGTGTGPSNTGELFF	TGCGCCAGCAGCTTGGGCACCGGGACAGGACCTTCAAACACCGGGGAGCTGTTTTTT